Below are 32 T cell receptor beta chains sequenced from a single sample in a study of T cells after yellow fever vaccination. TCRdb processed the 5' RACE reads anew with MiXCR; each CDR3 protein has one entry. The table includes a few hundred thousand distinct CDR3 sequences, 3.5% to 5% detected once. The sample here was PBMCs, taken 15 days after the yellow fever booster vaccination. The receptor source for this set is a man between 18 and 35 years old who received the YFV17D yellow fever vaccine.

This clonotype turned up a few times. The J gene is TRBJ2-4, the V gene TRBV2; TRBD1 aligns across 8 bases. Germline CDR1 SNHLY, CDR2 FYNNEI. CDR3 size: 15 residues. V lost 5 bases and J lost 7; bases outside the gene matches: 10. Written as DNA, the CDR3 is TGTGCCAGCAGTTCCCGGACAGGGAACCCGAACATTCAGTACTTC. It specifies CASSSRTGNPNIQYF.

The chain joins TRBV4-2 to TRBJ1-5; D not certain. The V gene lost 0 bases and the J gene lost 5 bases, with 14 bases spanning the gap. The CDR3 length is 16 residues. From germline, CDR1 is LGHNA and CDR2 YNFKEQ. The CDR3 reads CASSQDAANSDQPQHF. The CDR3 DNA is TGTGCCAGCAGCCAAGATGCTGCGAATTCGGATCAGCCCCAGCATTTT.

This clonotype appeared many times. V gene TRBV5-6 combines with J gene TRBJ1-5; D is possibly TRBD1 (5 bases). The CDR3 is 14 residues long. Trimming cost V 4 bases and J 5 bases, with 13 bases left between them. CDR1 and CDR2 from the germline V gene are SGHDT and YYEEEE. The CDR3 loop is CASSGGTADQPQHF. In DNA form, the CDR3 reads TGTGCCAGCAGCGGGGGGACGGCGGATCAGCCCCAGCATTTT.

This clonotype was recorded many times. The rearrangement joins TRBV11-2 to TRBJ1-2, with 10 bases lining up with TRBD1. The CDR3 contains 18 residues. The germline V gene has CDR1 SGHAT and CDR2 FQNNGV. V gave up 5 bases and J gave up 2 bases; unmatched junction bases: 14. The CDR3 DNA is TGTGCCAGCAGCCCCCTCCCACGGGACAGGGGTCCCAACTATGGCTACACCTTC. Amino acid sequence: CASSPLPRDRGPNYGYTF.

This clonotype was seen ten or more times. This sequence joins TRBV5-1 and TRBJ1-1; D not resolved. The CDR3 runs 16 residues. V gave up 3 bases and J gave up 0 bases, with 15 bases separating them. The germline CDR1 and CDR2 sequences are SGHRS and YFSETQ. This CDR3 is CASSSSFSRMNTEAFF. As DNA, the CDR3 is TGCGCCAGCAGCTCCTCGTTTAGCCGGATGAACACTGAAGCTTTCTTT.

This clonotype turned up a few times. Since a much larger clone is just one base distant, this may be a read error. The gene calls are TRBV4-1 and TRBJ1-5; no reliable D call. Germline V gives CDR1 MGHRA, CDR2 YSYEKL. Between the trimmed V and J ends, which lost 0 bases and 0 bases, there was a span of 3 bases. The length of the CDR3 is 14 residues. CDR3 coding DNA: TGCGCCAGCAGCCAAGATGTTAGCAATCAGCCCCAGCATTTT. This sequence encodes CASSQDVSNQPQHF.

At least ten counts were recorded for this clonotype. The rearrangement joins TRBV5-4 to TRBJ2-5, with 13 bases identical to TRBD2. The CDR3 length is 18 residues. V was pared by 2 bases and J by 5 bases, with 12 bases of the junction left unmatched. Germline CDR1 and CDR2: SGHNT and YYREEE (reference sequence). CDR3 region: CASSLGLAGAGLRETQYF. The CDR3 nucleotides read TGTGCCAGCAGCTTAGGACTAGCGGGGGCCGGACTTCGGGAGACCCAGTACTTC.

This clonotype was picked up a small number of times. The V and J genes are TRBV29-1 and TRBJ1-1; D ambiguous. Germline V gene data show CDR1 as SQVTM and CDR2 as ANQGSEA. This CDR3 comprises 13 residues. V was clipped by 3 bases and J by 4 bases, with 12 bases between them. The CDR3 coding sequence is TGCAGCGTTGAGTCGGGTTCTGGCACTGAAGCTTTCTTT. Amino acids: CSVESGSGTEAFF. Combining the CDR3 with reference TRBV29-1 and TRBJ1-1 gives the whole variable domain SAVISQKPSRDICQRGTSLTIQCQVDSQVTMMFWYRQQPGQSLTLIATANQGSEATYESGFVIDKFPISRPNLTFSTLTVSNMSPEDSSIYLCSVESGSGTEAFFGQGTRLTVV.

V gene TRBV6-5 combines with J gene TRBJ2-7; D possibly uses TRBD1 or TRBD2 (5 bases each). V was cut by 0 bases and J by 2 bases, with 11 bases left in between. In germline, CDR1 is MNHEY, CDR2 SVGAGI. CDR3 length equals 15 residues. The CDR3: CASSYSGLGAYEQYF. CDR3 sequence (DNA): TGTGCCAGCAGTTACTCGGGGTTGGGGGCCTACGAGCAGTACTTC.

The chain carries TRBV27 and TRBJ2-7, with 9 positions matching TRBD1. Germline CDR1 MNHEY, CDR2 SMNVEV (reference sequence). The CDR3 runs to 15 residues. V lost 4 bases to trimming and J lost 3 bases; unmatched junction nucleotides: 7. This CDR3 reads CASSYSGTGFYEQYF. DNA for the CDR3: TGTGCCAGCAGTTATTCCGGGACAGGGTTCTACGAGCAGTACTTC.

This clonotype showed up many times. V gene TRBV6-6 combines with J gene TRBJ2-3; D assignment may be TRBD1 or TRBD2 (5 bases each). CDR3 length: 12 residues. Trimming pared 10 bases from V and 1 base from J, leaving 9 bases between. Germline values: CDR1 MNHNY, CDR2 SVGAGI (reference sequence). The DNA for the CDR3 is TGTGCCACGGGACCTGGCACAGATACGCAGTATTTT. Its protein is CATGPGTDTQYF.

This clonotype was detected ten times or more. The chain recombines TRBV7-9 with TRBJ2-7; D is uncertain. The V and J ends lost 4 bases and 4 bases respectively, with 20 bases between them. CDR3 length: 16 residues. The germline CDR1 and CDR2 sequences are SEHNR and FQNEAQ (reference sequence). The CDR3 bases are TGTGCCAGCAGCTCTCCCGCGTCCCTAAGGCCGTACGAGCAGTACTTC. Its translation is CASSSPASLRPYEQYF.

Ten or more counts support this clonotype. This rearrangement joins TRBV12-3 or TRBV12-4 to TRBJ2-3; 10 bases align to TRBD2. Trimming at V came to 5 bases and at J to 8 bases, leaving 10 bases not matched to a gene. The CDR3 length is 15 residues. CDR3 sequence: CASSPWGSGGGTQYF. In DNA, the CDR3 is TGTGCCAGCAGTCCCTGGGGAAGCGGGGGGGGTACGCAGTATTTT.

The J gene is TRBJ1-2, the V gene TRBV19, with TRBD1 identical over 8 bases. Germline V lookup: CDR1 LNHDA, CDR2 SQIVND (reference sequence). The CDR3 has 14 residues. V was clipped by 8 bases and J by 4 bases; unmatched bases: 9. CDR3 sequence reads: CASRSRTGTYGYTF. Here the CDR3 DNA reads TGTGCCAGTCGGTCCCGGACAGGGACCTATGGCTACACCTTC.

This clonotype was detected many times. The genes are TRBV6-2 or TRBV6-3 and TRBJ2-3; D not resolved. Trimming removed 2 bases at V and 0 bases at J, with 6 bases between. Germline loops: CDR1 MNHEY, CDR2 SVGEGT. The CDR3 spans 14 residues. The CDR3 sequence: CASSYPQSTDTQYF. CDR3 DNA sequence: TGTGCCAGCAGTTACCCCCAGAGCACAGATACGCAGTATTTT.

The chain uses TRBV5-5 and TRBJ1-6; D is unresolved. Trimming shortened V by 0 bases and J by 9 bases, and 10 bases separated the two germline ends. The length of the CDR3 is 14 residues. Germline loops: CDR1 SGHKS, CDR2 YYEKEE (reference sequence). The CDR3 bases are TGTGCCAGCAGCTTGGTATGGCCGGGTTCACCCCTCCACTTT. This sequence encodes CASSLVWPGSPLHF.

This clonotype was seen ten or more times. The chain joins TRBV4-3 to TRBJ1-6; tentative D call: TRBD1 (5 bases). The CDR3 is 17 residues long. Germline CDR1 is LGHNA and CDR2 is YSLEER. The ends were cut back, 0 bases at V and 7 bases at J, with 16 bases in the middle. The CDR3 region has the DNA TGCGCCAGCAGCCAAGAGCGTCAGGGAATCGACAATTCACCCCTCCACTTT. Its translation is CASSQERQGIDNSPLHF.

This rearrangement joins TRBV18 to TRBJ1-2, with 8 bases aligning to TRBD1. The CDR3 loop spans 15 amino acids. Per germline, CDR1 KGHSH and CDR2 LQKENI. J lost 4 bases, V lost 6 bases, and 10 bases had no gene match. The CDR3 protein is CASSYDRGVIYGYTF. The CDR3 nucleotides read TGTGCCAGCTCTTACGACAGGGGCGTTATCTATGGCTACACCTTC.

This clonotype was picked up a small number of times. The chain combines TRBV2 with TRBJ2-7; D not resolved. Trimming cost V 5 bases and J 5 bases, with 16 bases left between them. In germline, CDR1 is SNHLY, CDR2 FYNNEI. The CDR3 has 14 residues. The CDR3 spells CASSRLGPKDEQYF. The CDR3 region has the DNA TGTGCCAGCAGTCGGTTAGGTCCTAAGGACGAGCAGTACTTC.

This clonotype was found many times. The chain recombines TRBV20-1 with TRBJ2-1; TRBD2 agrees at 10 bases. The CDR3 contains 17 residues. V gave up 5 bases and J gave up 0 bases; unmatched junction bases: 10. Germline V gene lookup returns CDR1 DFQATT and CDR2 SNEGSKA (reference sequence). CDR3 DNA sequence: TGCAGTGCTGCTCCTAGCGGGGGCAAAAGCTCCTACAATGAGCAGTTCTTC. It codes for CSAAPSGGKSSYNEQFF.

Ten or more counts support this clonotype. The chain links TRBV4-3 to TRBJ2-3, with D possibly being TRBD2 (6 bases). V lost 1 base and J 1 base, leaving 12 bases between the germline ends. Germline CDR1 reads LGHNA; CDR2 reads YSLEER. The CDR3 runs to 16 residues. The chain's CDR3 is CASSQVSGEGTDTQYF. The CDR3 region has the DNA TGCGCCAGCAGCCAAGTCTCTGGGGAGGGCACAGATACGCAGTATTTT.

This clonotype was detected only a few times. The chain carries TRBV7-9 and TRBJ1-1; D not resolved. Between the trimmed V and J ends, which lost 5 bases and 0 bases, there was a span of 7 bases. The CDR3 runs to 13 residues. CDR1 is SEHNR and CDR2 is FQNEAQ in the germline V gene (reference sequence). The CDR3 spells CASSMDLNTEAFF. The CDR3 nucleotides read TGTGCCAGCAGCATGGATTTGAACACTGAAGCTTTCTTT.

The rearrangement uses TRBV5-5 and TRBJ2-5; TRBD2 aligns across 7 bases. J gave up 3 bases and V 1 base, and 3 bases lay outside the gene matches. CDR1 SGHKS and CDR2 YYEKEE come from the germline V gene (reference sequence). The CDR3 is made up of 14 amino acids. This CDR3 reads CASSLKGGEETQYF. CDR3 bases: TGTGCCAGCAGCTTGAAGGGAGGGGAAGAGACCCAGTACTTC.

This clonotype was detected many times. This chain uses TRBV7-9 with TRBJ1-2; weak D call: TRBD1 (5 bases). Germline V gives CDR1 SEHNR, CDR2 FQNEAQ (reference sequence). The germline V and J ends were trimmed by 5 bases and 10 bases, with 11 bases remaining between them. The CDR3 sequence is 11 residues long. CDR3 loop: CASSEKGPYTF. The CDR3 DNA follows: TGTGCCAGCAGCGAGAAGGGACCCTACACCTTC. Drawing the rest from reference TRBV7-9 and TRBJ1-2, the complete variable domain is DTGVSQNPRHKITKRGQNVTFRCDPISEHNRLYWYRQTLGQGPEFLTYFQNEAQLEKSRLLSDRFSAERPKGSFSTLEIQRTEQGDSAMYLCASSEKGPYTFGSGTRLTVV.

Many counts were recorded for this clonotype. J is TRBJ2-7 and V is TRBV6-6; 7 bases agree with TRBD1. J was trimmed by 1 base and V by 6 bases; bases with no gene match: 9. In germline, CDR1 is MNHNY, CDR2 SVGAGI (reference sequence). This CDR3 spans 15 amino acids. Here the CDR3 DNA reads TGTGCCAGCAGCCCCGGGACAGTTACTTCCTACGAGCAGTACGTC. Translated, it gives CASSPGTVTSYEQYV.

This clonotype was found a few times. The V gene is TRBV29-1, the J gene TRBJ2-3; D unclear. V was shortened by 4 bases and J by 6 bases, with 14 bases between the two germline ends. Germline lookup yields CDR1 SQVTM and CDR2 ANQGSEA. There are 13 residues in the CDR3. DNA of the CDR3: TGCAGCGTTGTCTTCCTGTCTCCCGATACGCAGTATTTT. Protein sequence: CSVVFLSPDTQYF.

V and J are TRBV7-6 and TRBJ1-6, with 9 bases lining up with TRBD1. The CDR3 is 19 amino acids. Germline CDR1 and CDR2: SGHVS and FNYEAQ. After removal of 1 base from V and 0 bases from J, the junction contained 7 bases not matched to a gene. CDR3 region: CASSLDPDRGSSYNSPLHF. As DNA, the CDR3 is TGTGCCAGCAGCTTAGACCCCGACAGGGGGAGCTCCTATAATTCACCCCTCCACTTT. Full variable domain (rest looked up from reference TRBV7-6 and TRBJ1-6): GAGVSQSPRYKVTKRGQDVALRCDPISGHVSLYWYRQALGQGPEFLTYFNYEAQQDKSGLPNDRFSAERPEGSISTLTIQRTEQRDSAMYRCASSLDPDRGSSYNSPLHFGNGTRLTVT.

The chain joins TRBV7-9 to TRBJ1-2; 7 bases are shared with TRBD1. Germline values: CDR1 SEHNR, CDR2 FQNEAQ (reference sequence). With 3 bases clipped from V and 3 bases from J, the junction kept 7 bases outside the gene matches. CDR3 length: 15 amino acids. The CDR3 DNA reads as TGTGCCAGCAGCTTGGAAGCAGGGGGTGACTATGGCTACACCTTC. Translating gives CASSLEAGGDYGYTF.

CDR3 bases: TGTGCCAGCAGCCAAGAGGGACGGGGGGGCCTAGATACGCAGTATTTT. Protein product: CASSQEGRGGLDTQYF. This chain uses TRBV4-2 with TRBJ2-3; 8 positions agree with TRBD2. The CDR3 has 16 residues. The V segment lost 0 bases and the J segment 5 bases; nucleotides outside the gene matches: 7. The V gene's germline CDR1 is LGHNA and CDR2 YNFKEQ.

This clonotype was detected ten times or more. CDR3 loop: CASSQYGGRVPGELFF. In DNA form, the CDR3 reads TGCGCCAGCAGCCAGTATGGAGGCAGGGTCCCCGGGGAGCTGTTTTTT. The J gene is TRBJ2-2, the V gene TRBV4-3; D tentatively fits TRBD1 or TRBD2 (5 bases each). Germline lookup yields CDR1 LGHNA and CDR2 YSLEER. The V end lost 3 bases, the J end lost 6 bases, and 17 bases lay between the germline ends. This CDR3 has 16 amino acids.

The rearrangement links TRBV9 to TRBJ1-6; D remains unclear. The V and J ends lost 7 bases and 6 bases respectively, with 5 bases between them. Germline CDR1 SGDLS, CDR2 YYNGEE. The CDR3 has 11 residues. DNA for the CDR3: TGTGCCAGCGGGAGTAATTCACCCCTCCACTTT. It translates to CASGSNSPLHF.

This clonotype was detected many times. The chain employs TRBV7-8 and TRBJ2-1; 10 nucleotides align to TRBD2. Trimming at V came to 4 bases and at J to 5 bases, leaving 11 bases not matched to a gene. From germline, CDR1 is SGHVS and CDR2 FQNEAQ. The CDR3 is 17 amino acids. The CDR3 is CASSYSPGLAFDNEQFF. CDR3 nucleotides: TGTGCCAGCAGCTATAGTCCGGGACTAGCGTTTGACAATGAGCAGTTCTTC. The full variable domain, completed using reference TRBV7-8 and TRBJ2-1, is GAGVSQSPRYKVAKRGQDVALRCDPISGHVSLFWYQQALGQGPEFLTYFQNEAQLDKSGLPSDRFFAERPEGSVSTLKIQRTQQEDSAVYLCASSYSPGLAFDNEQFFGPGTRLTVL.